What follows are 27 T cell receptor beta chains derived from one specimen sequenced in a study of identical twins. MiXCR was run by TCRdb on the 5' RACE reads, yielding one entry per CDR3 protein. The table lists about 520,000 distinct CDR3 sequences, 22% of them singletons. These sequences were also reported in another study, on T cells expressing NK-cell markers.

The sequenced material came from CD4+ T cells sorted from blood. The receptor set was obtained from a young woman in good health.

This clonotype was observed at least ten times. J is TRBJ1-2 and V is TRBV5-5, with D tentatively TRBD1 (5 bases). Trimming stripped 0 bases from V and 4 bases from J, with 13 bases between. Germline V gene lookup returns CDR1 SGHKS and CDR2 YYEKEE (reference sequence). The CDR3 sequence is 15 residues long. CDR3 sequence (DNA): TGTGCCAGCAGCTTGGATGGCAGGGATTTCTATGGCTACACCTTC. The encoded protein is CASSLDGRDFYGYTF.

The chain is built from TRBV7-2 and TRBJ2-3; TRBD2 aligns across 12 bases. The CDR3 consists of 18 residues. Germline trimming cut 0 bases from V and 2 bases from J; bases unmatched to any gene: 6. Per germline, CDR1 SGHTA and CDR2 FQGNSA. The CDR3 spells CASSLAGTSGLLTDTQYF. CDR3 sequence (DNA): TGTGCCAGCAGCTTAGCAGGGACTAGCGGGCTTCTCACAGATACGCAGTATTTT.

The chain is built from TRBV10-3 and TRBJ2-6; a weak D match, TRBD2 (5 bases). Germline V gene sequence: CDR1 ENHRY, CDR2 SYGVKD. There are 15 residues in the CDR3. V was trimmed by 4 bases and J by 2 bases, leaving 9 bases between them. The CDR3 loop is CAISGRVTGANVLTF. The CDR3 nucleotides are TGTGCCATCAGTGGGCGGGTAACTGGGGCCAACGTCCTGACTTTC.

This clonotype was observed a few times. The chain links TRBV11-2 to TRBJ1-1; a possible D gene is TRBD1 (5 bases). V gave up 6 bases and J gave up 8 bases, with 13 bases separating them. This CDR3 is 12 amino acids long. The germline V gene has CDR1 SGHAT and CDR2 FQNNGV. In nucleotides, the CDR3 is TGTGCCAGCAGGAGGGGTCTAGGCGAAGCTTTCTTT. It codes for CASRRGLGEAFF.

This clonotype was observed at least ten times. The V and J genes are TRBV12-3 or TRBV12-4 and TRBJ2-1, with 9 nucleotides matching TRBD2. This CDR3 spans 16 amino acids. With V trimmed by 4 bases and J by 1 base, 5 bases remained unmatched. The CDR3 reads CASSSGLAGSYNEQFF. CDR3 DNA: TGTGCCAGCAGTTCCGGGCTAGCGGGATCCTACAATGAGCAGTTCTTC.

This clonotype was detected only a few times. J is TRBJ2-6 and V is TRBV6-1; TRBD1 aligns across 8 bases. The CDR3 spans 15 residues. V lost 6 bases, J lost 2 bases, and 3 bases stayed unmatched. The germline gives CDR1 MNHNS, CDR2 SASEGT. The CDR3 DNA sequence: TGTGCCAGCAGGCGACAGGGGACTGGGGCCAACGTCCTGACTTTC. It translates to CASRRQGTGANVLTF.

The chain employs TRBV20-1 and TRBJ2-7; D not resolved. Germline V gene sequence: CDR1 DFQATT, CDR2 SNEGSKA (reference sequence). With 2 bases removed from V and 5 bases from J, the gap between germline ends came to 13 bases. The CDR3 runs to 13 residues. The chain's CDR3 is CSARLPIENEQYF. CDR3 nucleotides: TGCAGTGCTAGATTGCCGATTGAGAACGAGCAGTACTTC.

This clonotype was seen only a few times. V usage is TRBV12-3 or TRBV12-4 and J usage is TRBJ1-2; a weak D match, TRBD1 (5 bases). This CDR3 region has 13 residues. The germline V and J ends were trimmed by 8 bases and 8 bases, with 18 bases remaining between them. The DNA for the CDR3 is TGTGCCAGCGGCTCTTGGGGGAGATACGGCTACACCTTC. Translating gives CASGSWGRYGYTF.

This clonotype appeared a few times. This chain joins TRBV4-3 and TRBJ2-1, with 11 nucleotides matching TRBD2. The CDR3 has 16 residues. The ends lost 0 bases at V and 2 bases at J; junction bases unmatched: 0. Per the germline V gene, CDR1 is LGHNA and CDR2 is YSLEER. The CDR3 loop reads CASSQELAGAYNEQFF. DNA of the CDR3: TGCGCCAGCAGCCAAGAACTAGCGGGGGCCTACAATGAGCAGTTCTTC.

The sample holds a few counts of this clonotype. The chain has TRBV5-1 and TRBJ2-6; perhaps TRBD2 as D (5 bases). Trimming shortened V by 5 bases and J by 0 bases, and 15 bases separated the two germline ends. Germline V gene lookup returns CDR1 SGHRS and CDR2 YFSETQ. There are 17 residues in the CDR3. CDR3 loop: CASSRRSQSSGANVLTF. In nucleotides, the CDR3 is TGCGCCAGCAGTAGGAGGAGCCAGAGCTCTGGGGCCAACGTCCTGACTTTC.

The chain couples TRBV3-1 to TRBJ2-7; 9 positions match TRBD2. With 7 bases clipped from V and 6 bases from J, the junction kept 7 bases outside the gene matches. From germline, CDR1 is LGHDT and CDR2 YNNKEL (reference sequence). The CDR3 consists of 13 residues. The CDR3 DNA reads TGTGCCAGCACCCGGGGGACTAGCTCCGAGCAGTACTTC. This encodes CASTRGTSSEQYF.

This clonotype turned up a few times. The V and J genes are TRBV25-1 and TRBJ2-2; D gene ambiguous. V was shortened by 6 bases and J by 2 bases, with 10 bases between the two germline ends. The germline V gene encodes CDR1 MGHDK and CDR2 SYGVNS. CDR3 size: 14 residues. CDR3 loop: CASSPGRNTGELFF. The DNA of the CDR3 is TGTGCCAGCAGCCCCGGACGCAACACCGGGGAGCTGTTTTTT.

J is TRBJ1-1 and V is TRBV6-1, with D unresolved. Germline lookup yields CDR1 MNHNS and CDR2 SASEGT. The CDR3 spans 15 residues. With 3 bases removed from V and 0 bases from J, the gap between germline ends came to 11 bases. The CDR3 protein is CASSDPAVMNTEAFF. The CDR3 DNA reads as TGTGCCAGCAGTGACCCCGCGGTAATGAACACTGAAGCTTTCTTT.

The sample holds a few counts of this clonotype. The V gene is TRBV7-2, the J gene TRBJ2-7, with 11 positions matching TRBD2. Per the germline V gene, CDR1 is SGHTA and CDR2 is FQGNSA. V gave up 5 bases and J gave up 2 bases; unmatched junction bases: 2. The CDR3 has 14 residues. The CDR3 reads CASSRLAGTYEQYF. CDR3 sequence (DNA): TGTGCCAGCAGCCGACTAGCGGGGACCTACGAGCAGTACTTC. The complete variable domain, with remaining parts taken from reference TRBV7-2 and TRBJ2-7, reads GAGVSQSPSNKVTEKGKDVELRCDPISGHTALYWYRQSLGQGLEFLIYFQGNSAPDKSGLPSDRFSAERTGGSVSTLTIQRTQQEDSAVYLCASSRLAGTYEQYFGPGTRLTVT.

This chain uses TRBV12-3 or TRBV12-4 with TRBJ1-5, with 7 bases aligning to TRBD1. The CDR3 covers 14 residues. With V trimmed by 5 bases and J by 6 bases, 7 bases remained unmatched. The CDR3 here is CASSPDRVVQPQHF. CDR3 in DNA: TGTGCCAGCAGTCCCGACAGGGTAGTTCAGCCCCAGCATTTT.

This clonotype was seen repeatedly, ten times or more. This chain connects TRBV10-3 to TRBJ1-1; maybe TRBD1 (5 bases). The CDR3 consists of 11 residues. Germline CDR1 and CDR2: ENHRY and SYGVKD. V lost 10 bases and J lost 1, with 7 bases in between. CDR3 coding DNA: TGTGCCACTACAGGGAACACTGAAGCTTTCTTT. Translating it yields CATTGNTEAFF.

CDR3 amino acids: CASGSGTSWGFQETQYF. CDR3 nucleotides: TGTGCCAGCGGCTCCGGGACTAGCTGGGGTTTCCAAGAGACCCAGTACTTC. The rearrangement joins TRBV7-9 to TRBJ2-5, with 9 bases fitting TRBD2. V gave up 8 bases and J gave up 1 base; unmatched junction bases: 14. The CDR3 length is 17 residues. CDR1 SEHNR and CDR2 FQNEAQ come from the germline V gene (reference sequence).

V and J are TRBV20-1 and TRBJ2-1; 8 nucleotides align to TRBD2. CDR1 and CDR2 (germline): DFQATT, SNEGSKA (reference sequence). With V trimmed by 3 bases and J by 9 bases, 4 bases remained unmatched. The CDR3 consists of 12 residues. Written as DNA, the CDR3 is TGCAGTGCTAGTTACGCGGGAGGTGAGCAGTTCTTC. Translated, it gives CSASYAGGEQFF.

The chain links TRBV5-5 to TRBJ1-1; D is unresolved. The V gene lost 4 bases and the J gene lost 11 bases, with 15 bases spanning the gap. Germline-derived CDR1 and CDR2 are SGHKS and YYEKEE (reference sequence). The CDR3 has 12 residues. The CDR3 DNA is TGTGCCAGCAGCACCACAGCGAACGTGGCTTTCTTT. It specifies CASSTTANVAFF.

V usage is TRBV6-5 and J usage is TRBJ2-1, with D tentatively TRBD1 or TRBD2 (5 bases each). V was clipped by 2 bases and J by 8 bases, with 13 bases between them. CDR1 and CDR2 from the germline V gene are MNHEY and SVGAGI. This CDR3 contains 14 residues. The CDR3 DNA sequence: TGTGCCAGCAGTTACCAGGGCGGAGGAGATGAGCAGTTCTTC. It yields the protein CASSYQGGGDEQFF.

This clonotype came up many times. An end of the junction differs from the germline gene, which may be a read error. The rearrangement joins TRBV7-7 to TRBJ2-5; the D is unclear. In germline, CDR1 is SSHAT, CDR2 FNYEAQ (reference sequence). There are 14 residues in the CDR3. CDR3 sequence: CASSLAMGQETQYF. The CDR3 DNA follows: TGTGCTAGCAGCTTAGCAATGGGGCAAGAGACCCAGTACTTC.

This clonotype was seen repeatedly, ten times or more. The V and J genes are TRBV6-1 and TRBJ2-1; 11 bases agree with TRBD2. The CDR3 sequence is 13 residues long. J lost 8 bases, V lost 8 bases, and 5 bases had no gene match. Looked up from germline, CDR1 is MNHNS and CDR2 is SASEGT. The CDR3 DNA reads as TGTGCCAGCTTTAGCGGGAGGGCCGATGAGCAGTTCTTC. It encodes CASFSGRADEQFF.

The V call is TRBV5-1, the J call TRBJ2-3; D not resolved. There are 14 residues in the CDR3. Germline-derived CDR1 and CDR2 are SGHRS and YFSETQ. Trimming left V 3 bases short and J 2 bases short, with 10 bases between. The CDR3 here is CASSSRTATDTQYF. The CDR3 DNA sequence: TGCGCCAGCAGCTCGCGGACCGCCACAGATACGCAGTATTTT.

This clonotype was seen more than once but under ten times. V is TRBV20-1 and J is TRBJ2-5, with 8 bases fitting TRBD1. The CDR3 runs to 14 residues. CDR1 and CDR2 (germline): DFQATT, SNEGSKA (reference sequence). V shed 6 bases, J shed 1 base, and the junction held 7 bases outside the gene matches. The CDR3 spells CSARDRRFQETQYF. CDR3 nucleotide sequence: TGCAGTGCCCGGGACAGGAGGTTCCAAGAGACCCAGTACTTC.

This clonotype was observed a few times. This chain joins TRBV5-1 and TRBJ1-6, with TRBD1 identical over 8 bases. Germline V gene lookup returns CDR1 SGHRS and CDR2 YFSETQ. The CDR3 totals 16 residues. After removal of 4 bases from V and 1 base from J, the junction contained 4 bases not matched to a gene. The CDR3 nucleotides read TGCGCCAGCAGCGTGGACAGGGTATCCTATAATTCACCCCTCCACTTT. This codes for CASSVDRVSYNSPLHF.

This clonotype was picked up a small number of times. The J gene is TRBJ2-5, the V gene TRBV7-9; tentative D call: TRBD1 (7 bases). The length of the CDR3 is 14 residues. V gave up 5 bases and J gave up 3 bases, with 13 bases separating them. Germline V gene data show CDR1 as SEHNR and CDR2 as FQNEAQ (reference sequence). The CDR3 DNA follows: TGTGCCAGCAGCCGACAGGGAGGAGAAGAGACCCAGTACTTC. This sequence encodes CASSRQGGEETQYF.

CDR3 region: CASSPPGQGPNTGELFF. The CDR3 nucleotides read TGTGCCAGCTCACCACCGGGACAGGGGCCGAACACCGGGGAGCTGTTTTTT. This sequence joins TRBV18 and TRBJ2-2; 10 bases are shared with TRBD1. With V trimmed by 0 bases and J by 0 bases, 1 base remained unmatched. The CDR3 loop spans 17 amino acids. Germline CDR1 and CDR2: KGHSH and LQKENI.